The TCR beta chain under discussion was sequenced for a study of blood T cell repertoires in COVID-19 (dated by TCRdb to the early 2020s). About the full investigation: Samples from collaborators originated in the United States, Italy and Spain and spanned both the acute and convalescent phases of COVID-19. The material from the prospective study consisted of cDNA or gDNA derived from T cells, B-cell-depleted T cells, or PBMCs. The dataset comprised deeply sampled blood TCRbeta repertoires from subjects exposed to, actively infected with, or recovered from COVID-19. The repertoires were released in a freely available public database intended as a resource for research on the immune response to SARS-CoV-2. The samples were drawn from two sources: the first 160 participants of the ongoing ImmuneRACE study, and 1,200 or so subjects contributed by 6 global collaborators. Sample metadata almost always included a de-identified subject ID, COVID-19 status, age in years and sex. Where available, HLA class I and class II types were obtained from metadata supplied by the sample provider rather than from assay-based typing.

Based on the germline V gene, the CDR1 and CDR2 sequences are SGHDN and FVKESK. From its cysteine to its phenylalanine, the CDR3 spans 14 amino acids. Only the CDR3 region is kept as DNA, spanning 42 bases read in frame from base 1. After removal of 4 bases from V and 4 bases from J, the junction retains 2 bases not matched to a gene. This clone has a handful of counts. Its target antigen remains unknown. Per-base quality was not reported, and no clone a single base away is much larger than it. The immunoSEQ Assay, a bias-controlled multiplex PCR, was used to amplify TCRbeta CDR3 regions from genomic DNA. Per the authors' processing: The number of nucleated cells in each sample was estimated by amplification of reference gene primers within the assay. To quantify the absolute abundance of each unique TCRbeta CDR3 rearrangement, sequence reads were collapsed and filtered. Productive Simpson clonality was computed per sample as the square root of Simpson's diversity index over productive rearrangements. The clones in this table, taken by TCRdb from immuneACCESS, are in-frame only. Not every clone is retained; where verified, under half of the shortfall comes from an unresolved V gene, and the cause of the rest is unknown. V and J calls and clone size are copied from that table; D and trimming were computed from the DNA. The sample table holds 200,000 to 250,000 clones, of which around 80% were seen once. The leading ten clones occupy approximately 3.2% of the sample.

Here is what the overall study found, with its caveats: The quantity of clinical and demographic metadata differed by source and by participant and was supplied without curation.

The collaborating institutions used their own protocols to collect whole blood in K2EDTA tubes. For TCRbeta analysis, collaborators shipped samples in one of three forms: frozen whole blood, isolated PBMCs, or DNA extracted from either of those sample types. The sequenced sample was peripheral blood. This sequence originates from a woman between 18 and 29 years old with acute or convalescent COVID-19. The V and J segments used are TRBV14 and TRBJ2-7; TRBD2 fits 12 bases in the junction. This receptor carries the CDR3 CASSPLAGGYEQYF. The nucleotide sequence reads as follows: TGTGCCAGCAGCCCTCTAGCGGGAGGGTACGAGCAGTACTTC.